The 12 T cell receptor beta chains in this list originate from one sample, sequenced in a study of vaccination and CD4 T cells after COVID-19. An Oncomine TCR Beta short-read assay was used to sequence the DNA from cultured CD4+ T cells. TCRdb fed the PCR reads into MiXCR, producing one record per CDR3 protein. Of over 10,000 distinct CDR3 sequences listed, 70% to 80% are singletons. These receptors' targets are unknown. Treatment noted: approximately nine-day PBMC culture with coronavirus spike peptide pools or control peptides (ViraFEST assay). The sequencing sample was made of CD4+ T cells from blood, cultured in vitro. The receptor set was obtained from a human donor who had recovered from COVID-19.

The V gene is TRBV6-1, the J gene TRBJ1-1; 7 bases match TRBD1. Germline CDR1 and CDR2: MNHNS and SASEGT. V lost 5 bases and J lost 5; bases outside the gene matches: 8. The CDR3 has 14 amino acids. CDR3 sequence (DNA): TGTGCCAGCAGTCCCCGCAGGGGGGCTACTGAAGCTTTCTTT. This gives the protein CASSPRRGATEAFF.

The CDR3 loop is CASSLGARHGYTF. CDR3 in DNA: TGTGCCAGCAGCTTAGGAGCGAGACATGGCTACACCTTC. V gene TRBV7-6 combines with J gene TRBJ1-2; D uncertain. The V gene's germline CDR1 is SGHVS and CDR2 FNYEAQ. Trimming pared 1 base from V and 6 bases from J, leaving 9 bases between. This CDR3 region has 13 residues.

The V and J genes are TRBV6-2 or TRBV6-3 and TRBJ1-2; possibly TRBD1 for D (5 bases). This CDR3 spans 14 amino acids. The germline V gene encodes CDR1 MNHEY and CDR2 SVGEGT. Trimming took 6 bases from V and 6 from J, leaving 17 bases between them. This CDR3 is CASSNGADRDGYTF. In DNA form, the CDR3 reads TGTGCCAGCAGCAACGGGGCGGACCGGGATGGCTACACCTTC.

V and J are TRBV6-1 and TRBJ2-7; no firm D call. The germline V and J ends were trimmed by 0 bases and 1 base, with 4 bases remaining between them. CDR3 length: 13 amino acids. Germline lookup yields CDR1 MNHNS and CDR2 SASEGT. The CDR3 bases are TGTGCCAGCAGTGAAGCGCGGTCCTACGAGCAGTACTTC. This encodes CASSEARSYEQYF.

V is TRBV27 and J is TRBJ1-2, with D possibly TRBD1 on 6 matching bases. Trimming took 11 bases from V and 4 from J, leaving 14 bases between them. The V gene's germline CDR1 is MNHEY and CDR2 SMNVEV (reference sequence). The length of the CDR3 is 12 residues. For the CDR3, the DNA is TGTGCCTCCTACAGGGCGGGCTATGGCTACACCTTC. It is translated as CASYRAGYGYTF.

This clonotype appeared a few times. The chain employs TRBV20-1 and TRBJ1-5; maybe TRBD1 (6 bases). The CDR3 runs 18 residues. V shed 2 bases and J shed 1 base, with 21 bases lying between them. The V gene's germline CDR1 is DFQATT and CDR2 SNEGSKA (reference sequence). The CDR3 DNA sequence: TGCAGTGCTAGAAGCCGGGGGGCAGGGCAGGGGAGCAATCAGCCCCAGCATTTT. Its translation: CSARSRGAGQGSNQPQHF.

V is TRBV20-1 and J is TRBJ2-7, with no clear D. The germline CDR1 and CDR2 sequences are DFQATT and SNEGSKA (reference sequence). This CDR3 has 16 amino acids. V lost 2 bases, J lost 3 bases, and 20 bases lay in between. This CDR3 reads CSARPSSRLTGYEQYF. In nucleotides, the CDR3 is TGCAGTGCTAGACCCTCGTCCCGGTTAACTGGCTACGAGCAGTACTTC.

V is TRBV5-1 and J is TRBJ2-3, with D unclear. Germline CDR1 is SGHRS and CDR2 is YFSETQ. The CDR3 covers 15 residues. V lost 0 bases and J lost 5, with 13 bases in between. CDR3 residues: CASSLEQASGDTQYF. The CDR3 coding sequence is TGCGCCAGCAGCTTGGAGCAGGCCAGTGGAGATACGCAGTATTTT.

The CDR3 reads CASSLSPPGRGTEAFF. CDR3 DNA sequence: TGTGCCAGCAGCTTATCTCCCCCAGGGAGGGGAACTGAAGCTTTCTTT. The V gene is TRBV7-2, the J gene TRBJ1-1; a possible D gene is TRBD1 (5 bases). CDR1 is SGHTA, CDR2 FQGNSA, per germline. The CDR3 spans 16 residues. Deletions cut 2 bases from V and 5 bases from J, with 18 bases between.

This clonotype showed up just once. The chain recombines TRBV27 with TRBJ2-7; D gene unclear. The CDR3 covers 16 residues. V was pared by 5 bases and J by 6 bases, with 23 bases between. CDR1 and CDR2 from the germline V gene are MNHEY and SMNVEV (reference sequence). The CDR3 DNA follows: TGTGCCAGCAGTCCGCGGTCGGGTTCCCTATCCCCCGAGCAGTACTTC. Translating it yields CASSPRSGSLSPEQYF.

The V and J genes are TRBV28 and TRBJ2-5; D gene ambiguous. Germline V gives CDR1 MDHEN, CDR2 SYDVKM. Trimming stripped 3 bases from V and 5 bases from J, with 4 bases between. The CDR3 runs 11 residues. CDR3 protein: CASSLIETQYF. DNA for the CDR3: TGTGCCAGCAGTTTGATTGAGACCCAGTACTTC.

The chain links TRBV27 to TRBJ2-1; TRBD2 agrees at 8 bases. Trimming took 4 bases from V and 7 from J; bases not matched to a gene: 9. CDR1 and CDR2 from the germline V gene are MNHEY and SMNVEV (reference sequence). This CDR3 is built from 15 residues. CDR3 sequence: CASSSLAGGRNEQFF. For the CDR3, the DNA is TGTGCCAGCAGTTCCCTCGCGGGGGGTAGGAATGAGCAGTTCTTC.